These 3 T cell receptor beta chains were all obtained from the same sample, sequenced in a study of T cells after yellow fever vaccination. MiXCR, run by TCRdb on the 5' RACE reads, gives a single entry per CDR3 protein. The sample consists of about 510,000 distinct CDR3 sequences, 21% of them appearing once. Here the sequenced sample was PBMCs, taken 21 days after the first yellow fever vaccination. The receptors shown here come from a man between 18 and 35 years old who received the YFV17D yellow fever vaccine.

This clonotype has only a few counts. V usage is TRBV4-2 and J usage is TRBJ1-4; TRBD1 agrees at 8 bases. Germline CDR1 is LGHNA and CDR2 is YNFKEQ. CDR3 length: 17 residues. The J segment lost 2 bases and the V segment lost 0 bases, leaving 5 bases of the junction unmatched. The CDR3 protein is CASSQDRQGATNEKLFF. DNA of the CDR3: TGTGCCAGCAGCCAAGATCGGCAGGGGGCCACTAATGAAAAACTGTTTTTT.

CDR3 DNA sequence: TGTGCCAGCAGCAAGTCCACACCGACCTCTGAGCAGTACGTC. Translation: CASSKSTPTSEQYV. The chain uses TRBV21-1 and TRBJ2-7. TRBV21-1 is given as a pseudogene. CDR3 length: 14 amino acids.

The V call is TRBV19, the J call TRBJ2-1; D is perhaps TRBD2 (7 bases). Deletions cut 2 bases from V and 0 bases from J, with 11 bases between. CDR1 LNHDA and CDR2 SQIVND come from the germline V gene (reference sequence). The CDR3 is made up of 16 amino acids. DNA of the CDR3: TGTGCCAGTAGTATACGTGGGGGGGCCTCCTACAATGAGCAGTTCTTC. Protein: CASSIRGGASYNEQFF. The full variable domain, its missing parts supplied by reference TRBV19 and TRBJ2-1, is DGGITQSPKYLFRKEGQNVTLSCEQNLNHDAMYWYRQDPGQGLRLIYYSQIVNDFQKGDIAEGYSVSREKKESFPLTVTSAQKNPTAFYLCASSIRGGASYNEQFFGPGTRLTVL.